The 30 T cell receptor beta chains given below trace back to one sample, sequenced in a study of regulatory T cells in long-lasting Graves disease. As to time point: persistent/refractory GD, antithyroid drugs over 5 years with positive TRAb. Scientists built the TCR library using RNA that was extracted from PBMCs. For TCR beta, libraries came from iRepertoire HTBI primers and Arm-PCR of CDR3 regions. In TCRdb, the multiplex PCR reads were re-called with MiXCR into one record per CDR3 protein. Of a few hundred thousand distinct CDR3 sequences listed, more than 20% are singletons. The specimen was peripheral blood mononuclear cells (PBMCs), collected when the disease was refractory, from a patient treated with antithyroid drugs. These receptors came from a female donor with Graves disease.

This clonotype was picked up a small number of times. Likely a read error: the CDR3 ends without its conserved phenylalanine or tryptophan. CDR3 sequence reads: CASSEYAGTSGSYNEQFS. The CDR3 nucleotides are TGTGCCAGCAGTGAATACGCCGGGACTAGCGGCTCCTACAATGAGCAGTTCTCC. The chain links TRBV25-1 to TRBJ2-1; TRBD2 matches at 11 bases. V trimming: 0 bases; J trimming: 0 bases; junction bases outside the gene matches: 4. CDR3 size: 18 residues. Germline-derived CDR1 and CDR2 are MGHDK and SYGVNS.

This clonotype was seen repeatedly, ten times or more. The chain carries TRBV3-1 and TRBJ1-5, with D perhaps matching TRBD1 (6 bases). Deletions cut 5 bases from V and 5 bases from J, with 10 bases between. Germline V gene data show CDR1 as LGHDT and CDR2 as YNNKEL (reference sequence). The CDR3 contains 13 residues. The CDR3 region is CASSADRYQPQHF. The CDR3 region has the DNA TGTGCCAGCAGCGCAGACAGGTATCAGCCCCAGCATTTT.

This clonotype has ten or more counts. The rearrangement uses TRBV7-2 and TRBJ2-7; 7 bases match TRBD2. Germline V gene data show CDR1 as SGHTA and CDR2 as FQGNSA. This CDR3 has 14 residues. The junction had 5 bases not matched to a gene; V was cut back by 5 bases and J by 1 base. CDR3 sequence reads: CASSPGLRSYEQYF. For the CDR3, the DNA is TGTGCCAGCAGCCCGGGACTACGGTCCTACGAGCAGTACTTC.

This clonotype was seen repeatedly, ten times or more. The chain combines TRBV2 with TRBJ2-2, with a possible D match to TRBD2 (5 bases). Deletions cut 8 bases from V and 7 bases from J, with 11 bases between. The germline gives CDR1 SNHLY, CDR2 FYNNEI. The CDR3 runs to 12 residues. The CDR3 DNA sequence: TGTGCCAGCTTGGAGGTGGGCGGGGAGCTGTTTTTT. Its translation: CASLEVGGELFF.

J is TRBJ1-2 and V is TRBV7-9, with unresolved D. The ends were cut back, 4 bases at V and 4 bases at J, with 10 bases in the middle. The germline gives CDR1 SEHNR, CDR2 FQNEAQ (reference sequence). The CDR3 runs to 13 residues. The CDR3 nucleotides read TGTGCCAGCAGCTATATCGGGCCCTATGGCTACACCTTC. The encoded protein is CASSYIGPYGYTF.

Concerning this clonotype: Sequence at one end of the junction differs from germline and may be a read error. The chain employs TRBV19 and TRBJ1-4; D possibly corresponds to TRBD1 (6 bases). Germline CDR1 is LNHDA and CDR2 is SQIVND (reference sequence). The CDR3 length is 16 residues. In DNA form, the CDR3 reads TGTGCCAGTAGTACTTACAGGGTACCAACTAATGAAAAACTGCTTTTT. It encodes CASSTYRVPTNEKLLF. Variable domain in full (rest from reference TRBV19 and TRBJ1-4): DGGITQSPKYLFRKEGQNVTLSCEQNLNHDAMYWYRQDPGQGLRLIYYSQIVNDFQKGDIAEGYSVSREKKESFPLTVTSAQKNPTAFYLCASSTYRVPTNEKLLFGSGTQLSVL.

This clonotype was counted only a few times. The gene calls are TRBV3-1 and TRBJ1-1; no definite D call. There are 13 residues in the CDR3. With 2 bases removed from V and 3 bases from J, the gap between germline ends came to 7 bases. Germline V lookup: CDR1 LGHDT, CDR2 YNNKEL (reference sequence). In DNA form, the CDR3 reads TGTGCCAGCAGCCAACCACTTCACACTGAAGCTTTCTTT. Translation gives CASSQPLHTEAFF.

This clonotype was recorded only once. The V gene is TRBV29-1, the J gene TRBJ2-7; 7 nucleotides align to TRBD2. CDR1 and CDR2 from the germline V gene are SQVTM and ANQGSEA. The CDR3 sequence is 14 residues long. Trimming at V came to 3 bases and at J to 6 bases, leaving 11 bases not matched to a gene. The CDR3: CSVEASGPGAEQYF. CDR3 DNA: TGCAGCGTTGAGGCTAGCGGTCCTGGGGCCGAGCAGTACTTC.

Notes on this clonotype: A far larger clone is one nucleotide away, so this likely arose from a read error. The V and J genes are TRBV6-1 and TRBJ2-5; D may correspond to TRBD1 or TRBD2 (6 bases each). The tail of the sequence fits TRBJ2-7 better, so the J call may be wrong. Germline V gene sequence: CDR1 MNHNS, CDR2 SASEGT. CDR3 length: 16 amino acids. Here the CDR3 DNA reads TGTGCCAGCAGTGAGTCGAAGGGGGGTATCTCCTACGAGCAGTACTTC. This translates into CASSESKGGISYEQYF.

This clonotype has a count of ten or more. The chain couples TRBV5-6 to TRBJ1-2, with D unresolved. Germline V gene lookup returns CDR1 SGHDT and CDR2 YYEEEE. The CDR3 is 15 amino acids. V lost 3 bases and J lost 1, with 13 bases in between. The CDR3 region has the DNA TGTGCCAGCAGCTATGGTGACAACCGTAACTATGGCTACACCTTC. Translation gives CASSYGDNRNYGYTF.

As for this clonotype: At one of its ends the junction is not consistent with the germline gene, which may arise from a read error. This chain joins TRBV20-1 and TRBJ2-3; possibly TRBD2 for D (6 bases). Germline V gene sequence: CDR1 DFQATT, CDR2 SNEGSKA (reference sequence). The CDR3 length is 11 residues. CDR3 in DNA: TGTGCGGGACGGAGCACAGATACGCAGTATTTT. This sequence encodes CAGRSTDTQYF.

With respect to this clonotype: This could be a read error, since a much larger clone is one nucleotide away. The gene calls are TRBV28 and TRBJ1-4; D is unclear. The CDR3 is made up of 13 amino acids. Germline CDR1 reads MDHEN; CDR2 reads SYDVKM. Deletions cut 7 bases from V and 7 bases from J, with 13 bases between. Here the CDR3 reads CASMRQAIEKLFF. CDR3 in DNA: TGTGCCAGCATGAGGCAGGCTATTGAAAAACTGTTTTTT.

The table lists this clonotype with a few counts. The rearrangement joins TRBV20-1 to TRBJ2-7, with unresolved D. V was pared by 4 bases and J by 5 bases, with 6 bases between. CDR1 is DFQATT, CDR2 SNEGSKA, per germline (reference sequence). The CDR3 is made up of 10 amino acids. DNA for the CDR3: TGCAGTGCTACACGGGACGAGCAGTACTTC. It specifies CSATRDEQYF.

CDR3 sequence (DNA): TGTGCCAGCACAAGACGGGCCAACACCGGGGAGCTGTTTTTT. This translates into CASTRRANTGELFF. The chain couples TRBV28 to TRBJ2-2; no firm D call. Germline-derived CDR1 and CDR2 are MDHEN and SYDVKM. The germline V and J ends were trimmed by 7 bases and 2 bases, with 11 bases remaining between them. The CDR3 consists of 14 residues. The complete variable domain, with remaining parts taken from reference TRBV28 and TRBJ2-2, reads DVKVTQSSRYLVKRTGEKVFLECVQDMDHENMFWYRQDPGLGLRLIYFSYDVKMKEKGDIPEGYSVSREKKERFSLILESASTNQTSMYLCASTRRANTGELFFGEGSRLTVL.

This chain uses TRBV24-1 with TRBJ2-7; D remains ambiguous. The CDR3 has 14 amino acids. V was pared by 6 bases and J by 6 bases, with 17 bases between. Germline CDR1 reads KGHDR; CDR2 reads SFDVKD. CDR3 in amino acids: CATSSELRPREQYF. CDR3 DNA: TGTGCCACCAGTTCGGAGCTCAGGCCCCGCGAGCAGTACTTC.

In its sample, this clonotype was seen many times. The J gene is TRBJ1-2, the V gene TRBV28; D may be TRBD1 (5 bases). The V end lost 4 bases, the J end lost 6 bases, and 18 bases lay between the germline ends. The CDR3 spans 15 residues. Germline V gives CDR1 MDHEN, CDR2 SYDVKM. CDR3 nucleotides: TGTGCCAGCAGTTCCCCCCGTCAGGGCATCGATGGCTACACCTTC. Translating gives CASSSPRQGIDGYTF.

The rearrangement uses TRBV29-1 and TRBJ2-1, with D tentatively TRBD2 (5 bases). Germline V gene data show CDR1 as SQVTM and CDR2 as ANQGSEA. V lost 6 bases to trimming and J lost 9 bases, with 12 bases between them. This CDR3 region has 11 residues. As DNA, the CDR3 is TGCAGCGTGGGCCCTCGGGGTGAGCAGTTCTTC. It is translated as CSVGPRGEQFF.

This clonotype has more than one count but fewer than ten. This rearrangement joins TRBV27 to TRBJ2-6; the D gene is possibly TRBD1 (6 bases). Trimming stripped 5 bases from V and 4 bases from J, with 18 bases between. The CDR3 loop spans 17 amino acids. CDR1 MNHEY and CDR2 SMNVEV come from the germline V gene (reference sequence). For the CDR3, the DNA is TGTGCCAGCAGTGCCCGGGCCCTAAGGGGGGGGGCCAACGTCCTGACTTTC. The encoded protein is CASSARALRGGANVLTF.

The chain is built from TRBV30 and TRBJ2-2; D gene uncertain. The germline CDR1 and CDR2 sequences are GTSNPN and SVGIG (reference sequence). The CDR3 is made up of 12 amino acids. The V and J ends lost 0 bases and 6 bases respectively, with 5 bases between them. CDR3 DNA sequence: TGTGCCTGGAGTGTTGACCCCGGGGAGCTGTTTTTT. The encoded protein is CAWSVDPGELFF.

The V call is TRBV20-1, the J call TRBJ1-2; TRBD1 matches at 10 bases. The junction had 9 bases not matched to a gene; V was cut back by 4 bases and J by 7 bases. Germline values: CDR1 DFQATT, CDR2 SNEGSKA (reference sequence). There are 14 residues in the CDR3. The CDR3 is CSAILRDRGFGYTF. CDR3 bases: TGCAGTGCTATCCTCCGGGACAGGGGCTTTGGCTACACCTTC.

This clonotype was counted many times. For the CDR3, the DNA is TGTGCCAGCAGTTTCAGGGGAAGCAAGCAGTACTTC. It encodes CASSFRGSKQYF. V and J are TRBV28 and TRBJ2-7; tentative D call: TRBD1 (6 bases). V was trimmed by 3 bases and J by 8 bases, leaving 11 bases between them. Germline CDR1 MDHEN, CDR2 SYDVKM. The CDR3 runs 12 residues.

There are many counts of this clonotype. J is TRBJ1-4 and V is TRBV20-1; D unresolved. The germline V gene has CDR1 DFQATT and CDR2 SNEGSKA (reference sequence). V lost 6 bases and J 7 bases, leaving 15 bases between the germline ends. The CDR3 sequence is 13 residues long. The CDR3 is CSASLRAGEKLFF. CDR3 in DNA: TGCAGTGCGAGTCTGAGGGCTGGTGAAAAACTGTTTTTT.

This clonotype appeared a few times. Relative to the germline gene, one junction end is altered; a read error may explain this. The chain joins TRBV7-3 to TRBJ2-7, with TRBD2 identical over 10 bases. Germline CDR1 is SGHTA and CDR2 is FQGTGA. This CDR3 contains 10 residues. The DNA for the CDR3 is TGTGCCAGCAGCTTGACTAGCGGGTTCTTC. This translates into CASSLTSGFF.

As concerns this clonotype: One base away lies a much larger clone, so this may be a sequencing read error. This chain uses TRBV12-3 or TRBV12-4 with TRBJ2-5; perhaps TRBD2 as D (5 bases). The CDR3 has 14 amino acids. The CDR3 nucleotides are TGTGCCAGCAGTCAGACTACCCCCCAAGGGACCCAGTACTTC. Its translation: CASSQTTPQGTQYF.

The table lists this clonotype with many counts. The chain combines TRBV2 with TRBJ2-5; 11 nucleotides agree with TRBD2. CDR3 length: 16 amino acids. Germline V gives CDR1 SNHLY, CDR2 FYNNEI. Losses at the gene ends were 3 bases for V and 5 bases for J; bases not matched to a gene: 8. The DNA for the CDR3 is TGTGCCAGCAGTGAGGTAGCGGGAGGGCCGGGGGAGACCCAGTACTTC. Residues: CASSEVAGGPGETQYF.

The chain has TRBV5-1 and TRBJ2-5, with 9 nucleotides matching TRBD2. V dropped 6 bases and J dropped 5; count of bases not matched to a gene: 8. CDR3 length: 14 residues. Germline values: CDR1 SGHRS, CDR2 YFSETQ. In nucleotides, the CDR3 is TGCGCCAGCACCAAGCGGGAGGAGGGGGAGACCCAGTACTTC. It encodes CASTKREEGETQYF.

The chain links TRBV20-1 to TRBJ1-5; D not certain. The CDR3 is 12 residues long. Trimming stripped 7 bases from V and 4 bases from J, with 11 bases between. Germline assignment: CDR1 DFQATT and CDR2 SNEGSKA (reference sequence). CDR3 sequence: CSVPGENQPQHF. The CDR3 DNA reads TGCAGTGTACCCGGAGAAAATCAGCCCCAGCATTTT.

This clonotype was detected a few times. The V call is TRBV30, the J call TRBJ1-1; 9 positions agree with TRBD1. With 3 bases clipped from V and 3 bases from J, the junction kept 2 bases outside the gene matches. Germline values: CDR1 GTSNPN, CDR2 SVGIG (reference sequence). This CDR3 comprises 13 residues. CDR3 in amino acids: CAWRGDRDTEAFF. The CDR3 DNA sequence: TGTGCCTGGAGGGGGGACAGGGACACTGAAGCTTTCTTT.

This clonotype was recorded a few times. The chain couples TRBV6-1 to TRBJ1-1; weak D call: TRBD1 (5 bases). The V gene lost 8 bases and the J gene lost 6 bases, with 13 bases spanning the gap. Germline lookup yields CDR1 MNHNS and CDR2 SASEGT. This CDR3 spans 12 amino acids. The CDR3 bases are TGTGCCAGCGGGGGGATGATATCTGAAGCTTTCTTT. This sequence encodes CASGGMISEAFF.

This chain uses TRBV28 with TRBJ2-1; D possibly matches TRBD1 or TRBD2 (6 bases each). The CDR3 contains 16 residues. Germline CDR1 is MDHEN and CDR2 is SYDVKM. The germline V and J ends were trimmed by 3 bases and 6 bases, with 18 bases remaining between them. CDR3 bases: TGTGCCAGCAGTTTTTGGGGGGCCGAAGTTTTCAATGAGCAGTTCTTC. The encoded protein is CASSFWGAEVFNEQFF.